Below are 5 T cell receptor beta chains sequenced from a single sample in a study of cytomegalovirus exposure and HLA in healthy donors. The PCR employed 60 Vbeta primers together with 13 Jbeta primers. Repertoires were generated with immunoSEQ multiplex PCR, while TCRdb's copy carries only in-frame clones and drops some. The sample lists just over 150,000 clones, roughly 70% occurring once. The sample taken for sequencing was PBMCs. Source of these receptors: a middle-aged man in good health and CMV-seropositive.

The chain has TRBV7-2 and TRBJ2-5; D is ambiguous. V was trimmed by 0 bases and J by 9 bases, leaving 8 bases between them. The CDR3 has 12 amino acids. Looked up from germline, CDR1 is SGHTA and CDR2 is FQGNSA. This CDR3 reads CASSLAPQAQYF. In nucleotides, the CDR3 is TGTGCCAGCAGCTTAGCGCCCCAGGCCCAGTACTTC.

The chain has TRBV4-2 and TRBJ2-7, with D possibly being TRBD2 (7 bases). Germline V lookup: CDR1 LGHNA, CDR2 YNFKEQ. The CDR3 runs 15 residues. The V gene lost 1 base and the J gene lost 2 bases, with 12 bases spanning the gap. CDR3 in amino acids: CASSQAGGRTYEQYF. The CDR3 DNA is TGTGCCAGCAGCCAAGCGGGGGGCCGTACCTACGAGCAGTACTTC.

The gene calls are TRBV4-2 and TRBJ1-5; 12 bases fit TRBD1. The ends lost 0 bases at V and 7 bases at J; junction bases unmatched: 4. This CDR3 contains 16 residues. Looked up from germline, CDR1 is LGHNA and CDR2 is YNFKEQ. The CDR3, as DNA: TGTGCCAGCAGCCAAGATGGGACAGGGGGCCACCAGCCCCAGCATTTT. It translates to CASSQDGTGGHQPQHF.

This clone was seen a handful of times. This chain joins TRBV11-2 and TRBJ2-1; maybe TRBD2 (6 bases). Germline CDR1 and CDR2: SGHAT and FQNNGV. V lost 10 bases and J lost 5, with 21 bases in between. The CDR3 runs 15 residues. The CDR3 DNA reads TGTGCCACCGTCCCTGGTGGGGGGTTAAACAATGAGCAGTTCTTC. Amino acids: CATVPGGGLNNEQFF.

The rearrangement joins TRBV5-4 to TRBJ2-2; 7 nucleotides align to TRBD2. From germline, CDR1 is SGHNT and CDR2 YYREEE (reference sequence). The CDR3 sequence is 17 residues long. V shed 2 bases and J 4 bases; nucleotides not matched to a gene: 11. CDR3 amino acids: CASSFRTSGTRTGELFF. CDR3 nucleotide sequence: TGTGCCAGCAGCTTCAGGACCAGCGGGACTCGCACCGGGGAGCTGTTTTTT.